This TCR beta chain appears in the sequencing data of a study of identical twins. Study results and caveats: For cord blood, abundant beta clonotypes had fewer insertions, unlike memory repertoires, which showed none. Out-of-frame alpha sequences common to twins exhibited an excess of low generation probability. Beta out-of-frame sequences showed weaker excess sharing between twins.

Healthy Caucasians were all of the donors. V was pared by 0 bases and J by 5 bases, with 11 bases between. CDR3 size: 14 residues. CDR1 is SGHRS, CDR2 YFSETQ, per germline. This clonotype has a handful of counts. Its antigen is currently unknown. TCRdb re-called the 5' RACE reads with MiXCR, one entry per CDR3 protein. The sample includes roughly 250,000 distinct CDR3 sequences, 11% to 15% of them seen just once. Sample: memory (CD45RO+) T cells sorted from blood. This sequence originates from a woman between 18 and 29 years old in good health. This sequence joins TRBV5-1 and TRBJ1-1, with D hard to call. Here the CDR3 reads CASSLGGSDTEAFF. The CDR3 DNA follows: TGCGCCAGCAGCTTGGGGGGTAGTGATACTGAAGCTTTCTTT.